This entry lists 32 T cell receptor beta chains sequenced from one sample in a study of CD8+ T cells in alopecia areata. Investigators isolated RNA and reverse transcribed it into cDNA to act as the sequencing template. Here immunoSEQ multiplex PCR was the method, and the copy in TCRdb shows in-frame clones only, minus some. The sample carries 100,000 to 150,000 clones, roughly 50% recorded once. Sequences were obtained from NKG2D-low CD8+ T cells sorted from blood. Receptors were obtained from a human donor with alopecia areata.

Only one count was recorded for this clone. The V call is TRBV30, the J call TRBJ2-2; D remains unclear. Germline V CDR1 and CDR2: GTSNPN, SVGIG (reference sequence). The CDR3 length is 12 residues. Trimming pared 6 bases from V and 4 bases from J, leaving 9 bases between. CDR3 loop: CACRISTGELFF. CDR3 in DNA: TGTGCCTGCAGGATCAGCACCGGGGAGCTGTTTTTT.

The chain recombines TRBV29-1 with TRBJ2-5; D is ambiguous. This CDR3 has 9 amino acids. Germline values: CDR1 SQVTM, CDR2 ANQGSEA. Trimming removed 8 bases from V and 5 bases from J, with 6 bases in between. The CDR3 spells CSFGETQYF. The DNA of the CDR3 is TGCAGCTTCGGGGAGACCCAGTACTTC.

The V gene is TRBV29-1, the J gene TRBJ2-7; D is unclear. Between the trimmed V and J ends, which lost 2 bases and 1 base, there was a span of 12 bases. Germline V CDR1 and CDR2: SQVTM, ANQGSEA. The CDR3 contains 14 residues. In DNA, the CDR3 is TGCAGCGTTGAAAGACACGACCGGTCCTACGAGCAGTACTTC. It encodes CSVERHDRSYEQYF.

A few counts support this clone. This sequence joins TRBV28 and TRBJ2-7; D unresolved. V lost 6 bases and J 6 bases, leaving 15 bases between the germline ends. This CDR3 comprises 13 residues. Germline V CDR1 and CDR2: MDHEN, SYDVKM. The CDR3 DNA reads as TGTGCCAGCAGCCCCAACCTTAGCCCCGAGCAGTACTTC. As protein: CASSPNLSPEQYF.

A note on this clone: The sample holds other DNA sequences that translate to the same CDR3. The CDR3 here is CASSSNTGELFF. The CDR3 DNA follows: TGTGCCAGCAGTTCCAACACCGGGGAGCTGTTTTTT. V and J are TRBV27 and TRBJ2-2; D is undetermined. The CDR3 loop spans 12 amino acids. Germline CDR1 MNHEY, CDR2 SMNVEV (reference sequence). V was pared by 4 bases and J by 2 bases, with 2 bases between.

The CDR3 reads CAIRTGYGETQYF. The CDR3 nucleotides are TGTGCCATCAGGACAGGGTATGGGGAGACCCAGTACTTC. The genes are TRBV10-3 and TRBJ2-5, with TRBD1 matching over 7 bases. CDR3 size: 13 residues. The junction had 6 bases not matched to a gene; V was cut back by 6 bases and J by 5 bases. CDR1 and CDR2 (germline): ENHRY, SYGVKD.

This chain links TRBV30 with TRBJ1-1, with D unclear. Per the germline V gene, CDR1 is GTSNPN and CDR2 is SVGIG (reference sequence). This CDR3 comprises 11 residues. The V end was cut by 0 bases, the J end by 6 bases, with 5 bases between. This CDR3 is CAWSVGAEAFF. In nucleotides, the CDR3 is TGTGCCTGGAGTGTAGGTGCTGAAGCTTTCTTT.

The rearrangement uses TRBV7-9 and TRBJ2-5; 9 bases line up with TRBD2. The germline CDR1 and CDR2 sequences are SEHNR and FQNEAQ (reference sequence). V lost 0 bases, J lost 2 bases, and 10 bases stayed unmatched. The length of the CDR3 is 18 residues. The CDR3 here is CASSLALLTSGQQETQYF. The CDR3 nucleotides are TGTGCCAGCAGCTTAGCGCTTCTGACTAGCGGACAGCAAGAGACCCAGTACTTC.

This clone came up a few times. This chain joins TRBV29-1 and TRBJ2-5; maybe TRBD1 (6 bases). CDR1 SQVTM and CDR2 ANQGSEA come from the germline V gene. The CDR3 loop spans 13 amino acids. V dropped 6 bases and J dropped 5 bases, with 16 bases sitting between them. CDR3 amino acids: CSVTTGSGETQYF. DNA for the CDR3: TGCAGCGTAACCACAGGGTCGGGGGAGACCCAGTACTTC.

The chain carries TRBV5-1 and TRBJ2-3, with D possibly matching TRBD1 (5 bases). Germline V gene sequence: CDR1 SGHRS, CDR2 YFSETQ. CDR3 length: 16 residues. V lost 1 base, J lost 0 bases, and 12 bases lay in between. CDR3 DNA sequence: TGCGCCAGCAGCTTGATAACAGGATCTAGCACAGATACGCAGTATTTT. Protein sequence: CASSLITGSSTDTQYF.

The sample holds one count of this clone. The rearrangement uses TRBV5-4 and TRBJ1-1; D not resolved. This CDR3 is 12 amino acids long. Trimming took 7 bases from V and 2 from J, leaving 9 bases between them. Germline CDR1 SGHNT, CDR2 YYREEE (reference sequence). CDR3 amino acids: CASSDTNTEAFF. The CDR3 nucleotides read TGTGCCAGCTCCGACACCAACACTGAAGCTTTCTTT.

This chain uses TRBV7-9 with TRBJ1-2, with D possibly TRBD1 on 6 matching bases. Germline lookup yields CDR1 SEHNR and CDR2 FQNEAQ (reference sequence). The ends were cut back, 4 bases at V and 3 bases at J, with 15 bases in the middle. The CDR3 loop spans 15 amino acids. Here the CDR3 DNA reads TGTGCCAGCAGCTCAGGGACATCTGGGTACTATGGCTACACCTTC. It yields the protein CASSSGTSGYYGYTF.

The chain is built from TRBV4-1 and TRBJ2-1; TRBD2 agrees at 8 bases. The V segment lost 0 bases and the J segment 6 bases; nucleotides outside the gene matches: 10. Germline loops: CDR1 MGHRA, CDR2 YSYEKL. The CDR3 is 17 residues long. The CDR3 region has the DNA TGCGCCAGCAGCCAAGAACCGCAAGCGGGGGTAGGCAATGAGCAGTTCTTC. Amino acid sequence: CASSQEPQAGVGNEQFF.

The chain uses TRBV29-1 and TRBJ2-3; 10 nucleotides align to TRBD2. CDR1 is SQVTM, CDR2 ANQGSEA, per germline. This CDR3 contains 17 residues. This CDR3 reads CSYQTLGLADYTDTQYF. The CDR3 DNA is TGCAGTTATCAGACCCTTGGACTAGCGGATTACACAGATACGCAGTATTTT.

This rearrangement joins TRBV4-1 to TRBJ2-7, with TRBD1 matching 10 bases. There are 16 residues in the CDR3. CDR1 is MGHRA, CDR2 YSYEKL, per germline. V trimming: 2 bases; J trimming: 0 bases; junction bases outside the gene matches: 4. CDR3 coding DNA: TGCGCCAGCAGCCAAATCGGGACAGGGGCCTCCTACGAGCAGTACTTC. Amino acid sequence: CASSQIGTGASYEQYF.

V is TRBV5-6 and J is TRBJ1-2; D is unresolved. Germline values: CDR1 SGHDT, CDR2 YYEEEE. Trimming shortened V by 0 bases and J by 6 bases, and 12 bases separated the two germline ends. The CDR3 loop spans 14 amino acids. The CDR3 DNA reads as TGTGCCAGCAGCTTGGGGGTGGCCCCTGATGGCTACACCTTC. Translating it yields CASSLGVAPDGYTF.

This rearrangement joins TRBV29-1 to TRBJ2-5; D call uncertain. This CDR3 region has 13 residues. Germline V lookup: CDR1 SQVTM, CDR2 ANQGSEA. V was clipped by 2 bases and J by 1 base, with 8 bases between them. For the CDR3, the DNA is TGCAGCGTTGAATCCGAACGCCAAGAGACCCAGTACTTC. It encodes CSVESERQETQYF.

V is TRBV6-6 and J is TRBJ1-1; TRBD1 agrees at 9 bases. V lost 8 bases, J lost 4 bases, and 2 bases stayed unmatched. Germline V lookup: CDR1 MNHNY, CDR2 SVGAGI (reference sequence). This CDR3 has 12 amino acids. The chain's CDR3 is CASGQGSTEAFF. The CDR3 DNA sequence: TGTGCCAGCGGACAGGGGAGCACTGAAGCTTTCTTT.

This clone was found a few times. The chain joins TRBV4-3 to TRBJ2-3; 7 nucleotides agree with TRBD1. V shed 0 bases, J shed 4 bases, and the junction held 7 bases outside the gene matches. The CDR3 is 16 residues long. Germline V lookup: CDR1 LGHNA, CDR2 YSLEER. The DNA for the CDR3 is TGCGCCAGCAGCCAAGATCGGGGTCAGGGGGCAGATACGCAGTATTTT. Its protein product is CASSQDRGQGADTQYF.

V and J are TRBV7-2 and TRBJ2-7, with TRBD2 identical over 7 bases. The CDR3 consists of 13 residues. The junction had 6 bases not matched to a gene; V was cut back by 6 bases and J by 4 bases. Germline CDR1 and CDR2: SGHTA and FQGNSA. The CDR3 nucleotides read TGTGCCAGCAGTAACACTAGCGCTTACGAGCAGTACTTC. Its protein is CASSNTSAYEQYF.

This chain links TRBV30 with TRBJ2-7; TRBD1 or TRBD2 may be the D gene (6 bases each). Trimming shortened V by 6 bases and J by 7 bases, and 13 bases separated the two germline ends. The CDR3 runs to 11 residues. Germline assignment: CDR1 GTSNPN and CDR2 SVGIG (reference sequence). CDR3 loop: CACYRGLEQYF. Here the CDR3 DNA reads TGTGCCTGTTACCGGGGGCTGGAGCAGTACTTC.

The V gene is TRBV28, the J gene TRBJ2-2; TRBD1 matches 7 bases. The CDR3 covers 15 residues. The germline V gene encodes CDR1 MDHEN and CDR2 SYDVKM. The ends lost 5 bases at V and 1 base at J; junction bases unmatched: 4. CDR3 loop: CASSPYRGNTGELFF. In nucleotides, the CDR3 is TGTGCCAGCAGTCCTTACAGGGGGAACACCGGGGAGCTGTTTTTT.

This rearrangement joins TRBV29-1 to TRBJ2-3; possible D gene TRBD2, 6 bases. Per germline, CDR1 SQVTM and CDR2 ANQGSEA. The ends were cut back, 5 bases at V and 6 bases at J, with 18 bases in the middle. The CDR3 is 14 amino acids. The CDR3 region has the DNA TGCAGCGTTCGGCTTCGCGGGGACGGCGATACGCAGTATTTT. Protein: CSVRLRGDGDTQYF.

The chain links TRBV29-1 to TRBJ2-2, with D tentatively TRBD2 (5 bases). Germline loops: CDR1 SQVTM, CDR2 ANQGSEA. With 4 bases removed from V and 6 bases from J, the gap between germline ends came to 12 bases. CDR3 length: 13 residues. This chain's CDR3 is CSVVAGQAGELFF. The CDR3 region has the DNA TGCAGCGTTGTCGCGGGTCAGGCCGGGGAGCTGTTTTTT.

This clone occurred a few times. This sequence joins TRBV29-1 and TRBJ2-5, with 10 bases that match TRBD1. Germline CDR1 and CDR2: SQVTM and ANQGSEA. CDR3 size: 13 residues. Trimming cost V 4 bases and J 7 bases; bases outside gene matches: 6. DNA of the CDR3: TGCAGCGTTGTAAGGACAGGGGGATGGACCCAGTACTTC. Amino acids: CSVVRTGGWTQYF. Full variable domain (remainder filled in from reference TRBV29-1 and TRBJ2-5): SAVISQKPSRDICQRGTSLTIQCQVDSQVTMMFWYRQQPGQSLTLIATANQGSEATYESGFVIDKFPISRPNLTFSTLTVSNMSPEDSSIYLCSVVRTGGWTQYFGPGTRLLVL.

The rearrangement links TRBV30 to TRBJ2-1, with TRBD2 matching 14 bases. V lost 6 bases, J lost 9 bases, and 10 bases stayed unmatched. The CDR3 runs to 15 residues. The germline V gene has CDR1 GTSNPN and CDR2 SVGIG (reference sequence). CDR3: CACNKAGTSGGEQFF. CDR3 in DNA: TGTGCCTGTAACAAAGCCGGGACTAGCGGGGGTGAGCAGTTCTTC.

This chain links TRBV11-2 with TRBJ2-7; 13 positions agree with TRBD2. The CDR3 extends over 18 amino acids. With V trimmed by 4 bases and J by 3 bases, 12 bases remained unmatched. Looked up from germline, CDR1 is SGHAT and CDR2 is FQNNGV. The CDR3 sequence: CASSSLLAGGPSYYEQYF. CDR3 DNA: TGTGCCAGCAGCTCCCTACTAGCGGGAGGGCCCTCCTACTACGAGCAGTACTTC.

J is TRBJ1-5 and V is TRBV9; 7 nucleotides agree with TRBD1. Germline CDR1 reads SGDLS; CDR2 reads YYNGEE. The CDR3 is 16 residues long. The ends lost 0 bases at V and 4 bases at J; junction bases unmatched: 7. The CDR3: CASSVGGGGNNQPQHF. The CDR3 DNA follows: TGTGCCAGCAGCGTAGGGGGAGGGGGCAATAATCAGCCCCAGCATTTT.

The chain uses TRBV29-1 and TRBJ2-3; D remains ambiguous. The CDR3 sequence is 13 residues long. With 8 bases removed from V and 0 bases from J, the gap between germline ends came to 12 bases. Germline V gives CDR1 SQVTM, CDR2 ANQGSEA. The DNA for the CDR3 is TGCAGCACCAAACTCACTAGCACAGATACGCAGTATTTT. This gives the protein CSTKLTSTDTQYF.

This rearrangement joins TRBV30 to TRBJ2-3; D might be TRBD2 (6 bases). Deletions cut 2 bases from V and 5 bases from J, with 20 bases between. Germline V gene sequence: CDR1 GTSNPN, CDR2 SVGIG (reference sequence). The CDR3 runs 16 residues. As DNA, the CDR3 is TGTGCCTGGAGTCCCGTTGGGGGGACTGTCGGAGATACGCAGTATTTT. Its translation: CAWSPVGGTVGDTQYF. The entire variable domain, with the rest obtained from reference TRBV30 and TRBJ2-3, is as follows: SQTIHQWPATLVQPVGSPLSLECTVEGTSNPNLYWYRQAAGRGLQLLFYSVGIGQISSEVPQNLSASRPQDRQFILSSKKLLLSDSGFYLCAWSPVGGTVGDTQYFGPGTRLTVL.

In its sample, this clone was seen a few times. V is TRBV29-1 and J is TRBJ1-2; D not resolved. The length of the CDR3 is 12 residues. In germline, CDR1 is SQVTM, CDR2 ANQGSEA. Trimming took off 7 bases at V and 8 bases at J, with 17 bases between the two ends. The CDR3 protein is CSGDRETGGYTF. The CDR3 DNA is TGCAGCGGTGACCGAGAGACGGGGGGCTACACCTTC. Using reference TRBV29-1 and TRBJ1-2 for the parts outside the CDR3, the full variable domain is SAVISQKPSRDICQRGTSLTIQCQVDSQVTMMFWYRQQPGQSLTLIATANQGSEATYESGFVIDKFPISRPNLTFSTLTVSNMSPEDSSIYLCSGDRETGGYTFGSGTRLTVV.

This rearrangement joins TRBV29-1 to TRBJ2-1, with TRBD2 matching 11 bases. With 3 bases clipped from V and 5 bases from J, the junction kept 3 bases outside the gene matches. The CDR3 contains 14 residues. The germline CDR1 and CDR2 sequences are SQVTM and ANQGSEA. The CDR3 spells CSVDLAGGHNEQFF. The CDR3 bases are TGCAGCGTTGATTTAGCGGGGGGGCACAATGAGCAGTTCTTC.